Included here is one T cell receptor (beta chain) sequence, with context. The target antigen is unknown. This sample stems from a study of molecular identifiers for immune sequencing clone quantification. Germline V lookup: CDR1 SNHLY, CDR2 FYNNEI. This CDR3 has 15 residues. Trimming shortened V by 1 base and J by 0 bases, and 7 bases separated the two germline ends. TCRdb redid the calling of the PCR reads with MiXCR, one entry per CDR3 protein. In the table there are about half a million distinct CDR3 sequences, roughly 26% of which are singletons. Regarding the study as a whole: Clones above 20 RNA copies contained over 97% of effector molecules and under 1% of naive molecules.

CD8+CD4-CCR7+CD45RA+ sorting gave the naive CD8 T cells. The rearrangement joins TRBV2 to TRBJ2-1, with D unclear. The TCR comes from a human donor in good health. Some libraries in this study had Jurkat cell RNA spiked in. Sequencing was performed on naive CD8+ T cells from blood, with Jurkat cell RNA spiked in. The sample's subset: FACS-sorted CD8+CD4-CCR7+CD45RA+ naive T cells. In DNA form, the CDR3 reads TGTGCCAGCAGTGAAGACCAGAGCTCCTACAATGAGCAGTTCTTC. It is translated as CASSEDQSSYNEQFF.